This is a list of T cell receptor beta chains from one sample in a study of cytotoxic CD8 clonotypes in ibrutinib-treated CLL. Clones were sequenced by immunoSEQ multiplex PCR, and TCRdb holds only the in-frame ones, with some missing. The sample lists under 200,000 clones, approximately 80% occurring once. Source: PBMCs, taken after 24 months of ibrutinib treatment. The source of these receptors is a human donor with chronic lymphocytic leukemia. The CDR3 runs from the conserved cysteine through the conserved F or W. Each record gives: J gene, V gene, clone size, D gene, CDR3 protein, CDR3 DNA. The D gene is left open where the match is weak. Not all rows give a size; the values are once, few, many and, for expanded clones, a class.

j_call: TRBJ1-1
v_call: TRBV25-1
clone_size: -
d_call: -
cdr3_aa: CASSAPAGGEAFF
cdr3_nt: TGTGCCAGCAGTGCCCCGGCGGGGGGTGAAGCTTTCTTT

j_call: TRBJ1-1
v_call: TRBV2
clone_size: -
d_call: -
cdr3_aa: CASSRVVRLPEAFF
cdr3_nt: TGTGCCAGCAGTAGGGTTGTGAGGTTACCTGAAGCTTTCTTT

j_call: TRBJ1-5
v_call: TRBV30
clone_size: many
d_call: -
cdr3_aa: CAWSNGKRQPQHF
cdr3_nt: TGTGCCTGGAGTAATGGCAAACGTCAGCCCCAGCATTTT

j_call: TRBJ1-3
v_call: TRBV7-9
clone_size: -
d_call: -
cdr3_aa: CASSMWDSGNTIYF
cdr3_nt: TGTGCCAGCAGCATGTGGGACTCTGGAAACACCATATATTTT

j_call: TRBJ2-7
v_call: TRBV11-1
clone_size: -
d_call: -
cdr3_aa: CASSRGQAYEQYF
cdr3_nt: TGTGCCAGCAGCAGGGGACAAGCCTACGAGCAGTACTTC

j_call: TRBJ1-2
v_call: TRBV5-1
clone_size: -
d_call: TRBD1
cdr3_aa: CASSPWTGISGYTF
cdr3_nt: TGCGCCAGCAGCCCTTGGACAGGAATTAGCGGCTACACCTTC

j_call: TRBJ1-2
v_call: TRBV7-2
clone_size: -
d_call: TRBD1
cdr3_aa: CASSFQGVDGYTF
cdr3_nt: TGTGCCAGCAGCTTCCAGGGGGTGGATGGCTACACCTTC

j_call: TRBJ2-5
v_call: TRBV11-1
clone_size: -
d_call: -
cdr3_aa: CASSYGDHQETQYF
cdr3_nt: TGTGCCAGCAGCTACGGGGACCACCAAGAGACCCAGTACTTC

j_call: TRBJ2-3
v_call: TRBV4-3
clone_size: -
d_call: -
cdr3_aa: CASSLRDSSTDTQYF
cdr3_nt: TGCGCCAGCAGCCTCCGGGACTCTAGCACAGATACGCAGTATTTT

j_call: TRBJ1-5
v_call: TRBV7-2
clone_size: -
d_call: -
cdr3_aa: CASSFSGNQPQHF
cdr3_nt: TGTGCCAGCAGCTTCTCGGGCAATCAGCCCCAGCATTTT

j_call: TRBJ1-1
v_call: TRBV6-5
clone_size: -
d_call: -
cdr3_aa: CACLRWGSTEAFF
cdr3_nt: TGTGCCTGCCTAAGATGGGGATCCACTGAAGCTTTCTTT

j_call: TRBJ2-5
v_call: TRBV10-3
clone_size: -
d_call: TRBD1
cdr3_aa: CAISEPDRGKETQYF
cdr3_nt: TGTGCCATCAGTGAGCCGGACAGGGGGAAAGAGACCCAGTACTTC

j_call: TRBJ2-7
v_call: TRBV5-4
clone_size: -
d_call: -
cdr3_aa: CASSLNTGDHEQYF
cdr3_nt: TGTGCCAGCAGCTTAAATACGGGAGACCACGAGCAGTACTTC

j_call: TRBJ2-1
v_call: TRBV7-2
clone_size: -
d_call: -
cdr3_aa: CASSLDSRLYNEQFF
cdr3_nt: TGTGCCAGCAGCTTAGACTCGCGACTCTACAATGAGCAGTTCTTC

j_call: TRBJ1-2
v_call: TRBV7-6
clone_size: -
d_call: TRBD1
cdr3_aa: CASSPNRGHGYTF
cdr3_nt: TGTGCCAGCAGCCCCAACAGGGGCCATGGCTACACCTTC

j_call: TRBJ2-3
v_call: TRBV28
clone_size: -
d_call: -
cdr3_aa: CASRDDLGTQYF
cdr3_nt: TGTGCCAGCAGGGATGACTTAGGTACGCAGTATTTT

j_call: TRBJ1-2
v_call: TRBV2
clone_size: once
d_call: -
cdr3_aa: CASSEIPTRGGRDYGYTF
cdr3_nt: TGTGCCAGCAGTGAAATCCCGACGAGGGGGGGACGGGACTATGGCTACACCTTC

j_call: TRBJ1-2
v_call: TRBV2
clone_size: -
d_call: -
cdr3_aa: CASSVMENYGYTF
cdr3_nt: TGTGCCAGCAGTGTGATGGAGAACTATGGCTACACCTTC

j_call: TRBJ2-1
v_call: TRBV21-1
clone_size: -
d_call: -
cdr3_aa: CASSKVKVTGLAGGNIASYNEQFF
cdr3_nt: TGTGCCAGCAGCAAAGTAAAAGTAACCGGACTAGCGGGAGGGAATATAGCATCCTACAATGAGCAGTTCTTC

j_call: TRBJ1-2
v_call: TRBV21-1
clone_size: -
d_call: -
cdr3_aa: CASSSRQGILEGYTF
cdr3_nt: TGTGCCAGCAGCTCCCGACAGGGGATATTAGAGGGCTACACCTTC

j_call: TRBJ2-3
v_call: TRBV11-3
clone_size: -
d_call: TRBD1
cdr3_aa: CASSPSTGDTQYF
cdr3_nt: TGTGCCAGCAGCCCCTCCACAGGGGACACGCAGTATTTT

j_call: TRBJ2-1
v_call: TRBV29-1
clone_size: -
d_call: TRBD1
cdr3_aa: CSVARTGGKDEQFF
cdr3_nt: TGCAGCGTTGCGAGGACAGGGGGCAAGGATGAGCAGTTCTTC

j_call: TRBJ2-7
v_call: TRBV6-1
clone_size: -
d_call: -
cdr3_aa: CASSEARFYEQYF
cdr3_nt: TGTGCCAGCAGTGAGGCACGGTTCTACGAGCAGTACTTC

j_call: TRBJ2-1
v_call: TRBV7-9
clone_size: -
d_call: -
cdr3_aa: CASSPRRSGGEQFF
cdr3_nt: TGTGCCAGCAGCCCAAGAAGATCTGGGGGGGAGCAGTTCTTC

j_call: TRBJ2-2
v_call: TRBV5-1
clone_size: -
d_call: TRBD1
cdr3_aa: CASSRRVGGGTGELFF
cdr3_nt: TGCGCCAGCAGCAGACGGGTAGGGGGCGGCACCGGGGAGCTGTTTTTT

j_call: TRBJ2-1
v_call: TRBV6-5
clone_size: -
d_call: TRBD2
cdr3_aa: CASSGTSGRVQFF
cdr3_nt: TGTGCCAGCAGCGGGACTAGCGGGAGGGTCCAGTTCTTC